The 25 T cell receptor beta chains in this list originate from one sample, sequenced in a study of blood T cell repertoires in COVID-19 (dated by TCRdb to the early 2020s). Libraries came from the immunoSEQ multiplex PCR assay. Imported from immuneACCESS, the table was reduced by TCRdb to in-frame sequences with V and J called. These copies leave out some clones; in studies compared against another copy, an unresolved V gene accounts for under half, and the cause of the remainder is not known. The sample records over 60,000 clones, around 82% of which are singletons. The ten largest clones add up to 15% to 20% of the sample. The sequencing input was peripheral blood. The receptors originated from a man aged 80 or over with active COVID-19.

The J gene is TRBJ1-2, the V gene TRBV6-5; TRBD1 matches 7 bases. With V trimmed by 6 bases and J by 8 bases, 9 bases remained unmatched. The CDR3 covers 13 residues. Per the germline V gene, CDR1 is MNHEY and CDR2 is SVGAGI. CDR3 loop: CASSSHTGEGYTF. CDR3 nucleotide sequence: TGTGCCAGCAGCTCCCACACAGGGGAGGGCTACACCTTC.

This clone has just a few counts. CDR3 nucleotides: TGTGCCAGCAGCTTCGTCAGGGGGGTATCGAGCTATGGCTACACCTTC. Encoded protein: CASSFVRGVSSYGYTF. V is TRBV5-8 and J is TRBJ1-2, with TRBD1 matching over 7 bases. The CDR3 covers 16 residues. The J segment lost 4 bases and the V segment lost 2 bases, leaving 11 bases of the junction unmatched. CDR1 and CDR2 (germline): SGHTS, YDEGEE.

The chain employs TRBV18 and TRBJ2-2, with D maybe TRBD1 (5 bases). Trimming pared 0 bases from V and 4 bases from J, leaving 9 bases between. Per the germline V gene, CDR1 is KGHSH and CDR2 is LQKENI. The CDR3 consists of 15 residues. In DNA form, the CDR3 reads TGTGCCAGCTCACCACCGTCTCAGGGCACCGGGGAGCTGTTTTTT. Protein: CASSPPSQGTGELFF.

This rearrangement joins TRBV18 to TRBJ1-5, with 8 nucleotides matching TRBD1. CDR1 is KGHSH and CDR2 is LQKENI in the germline V gene. This CDR3 contains 15 residues. The ends lost 4 bases at V and 3 bases at J; junction bases unmatched: 5. CDR3 coding DNA: TGTGCCAGCTCACGACAGGGGCCGGACAATCAGCCCCAGCATTTT. Protein sequence: CASSRQGPDNQPQHF.

CDR3 amino acids: CASSISGRGARTQYF. CDR3 DNA sequence: TGTGCCAGCAGCATTAGCGGGAGGGGGGCGCGGACCCAGTACTTC. V and J are TRBV6-5 and TRBJ2-5, with TRBD2 identical over 11 bases. Germline CDR1 MNHEY, CDR2 SVGAGI. The CDR3 runs 15 residues. V lost 6 bases and J lost 7; bases outside the gene matches: 10.

This clone appeared a few times. This rearrangement joins TRBV6-2 or TRBV6-3 to TRBJ1-5; D is possibly TRBD1 (6 bases). The CDR3 is made up of 17 amino acids. Germline values: CDR1 MNHEY, CDR2 SVGEGT. V was cut by 1 base and J by 2 bases, with 15 bases left in between. CDR3 DNA sequence: TGTGCCAGCAGTTACTTGATCAAAGGACAGCGCAATCAGCCCCAGCATTTT. This codes for CASSYLIKGQRNQPQHF.

The table lists this clone with a few counts. V usage is TRBV6-2 or TRBV6-3 and J usage is TRBJ2-1, with TRBD2 matching over 10 bases. V shed 0 bases and J 10 bases; nucleotides not matched to a gene: 9. Germline CDR1 and CDR2: MNHEY and SVGEGT. This CDR3 comprises 16 residues. The DNA of the CDR3 is TGTGCCAGCAGTTACTCGCCTAGCGGGAGTGGGGGGGAGCAGTTCTTC. Translating it yields CASSYSPSGSGGEQFF.

This rearrangement joins TRBV19 to TRBJ2-3; TRBD1 agrees at 9 bases. CDR1 and CDR2 (germline): LNHDA, SQIVND (reference sequence). CDR3 length: 15 amino acids. V shed 3 bases and J 11 bases; nucleotides not matched to a gene: 12. CDR3 region: CASSISGQGGKGQYF. CDR3 nucleotides: TGTGCCAGTAGTATCTCGGGACAGGGAGGGAAGGGGCAGTATTTT.

The rearrangement links TRBV2 to TRBJ2-5; TRBD2 matches 9 bases. There are 15 residues in the CDR3. J was trimmed by 9 bases and V by 5 bases; bases with no gene match: 13. Germline CDR1 reads SNHLY; CDR2 reads FYNNEI. The CDR3 nucleotides are TGTGCCAGCAGTTCGATACCTATGGGACTAGCCCCCCAGTACTTC. Protein product: CASSSIPMGLAPQYF.

The V and J genes are TRBV5-1 and TRBJ1-5; no clear D gene. The V and J ends lost 4 bases and 0 bases respectively, with 8 bases between them. Germline CDR1 is SGHRS and CDR2 is YFSETQ. CDR3 length equals 14 residues. The CDR3 coding sequence is TGCGCCAGCAGCCCGACGGGTAGCAATCAGCCCCAGCATTTT. As protein: CASSPTGSNQPQHF.

V and J are TRBV10-3 and TRBJ2-1; D might be TRBD1 (6 bases). The CDR3 loop spans 14 amino acids. V gave up 4 bases and J gave up 6 bases, with 13 bases separating them. Germline assignment: CDR1 ENHRY and CDR2 SYGVKD. This CDR3 is CAISGGQASNEQFF. The CDR3 coding sequence is TGTGCCATCAGTGGGGGGCAGGCTAGCAATGAGCAGTTCTTC.

CDR3 region: CASSQDATLGGYTF. The CDR3 nucleotides read TGTGCCAGCAGCCAAGATGCCACCCTCGGTGGCTACACCTTC. The V gene is TRBV14, the J gene TRBJ1-2; no clear D. The CDR3 runs to 14 residues. V was pared by 0 bases and J by 7 bases, with 12 bases between. The V gene's germline CDR1 is SGHDN and CDR2 FVKESK.

The chain joins TRBV24-1 to TRBJ2-5, with 7 bases matching TRBD2. Germline-derived CDR1 and CDR2 are KGHDR and SFDVKD. J was trimmed by 5 bases and V by 4 bases; bases with no gene match: 6. The length of the CDR3 is 14 residues. This chain's CDR3 is CATSDTTSMETQYF. CDR3 in DNA: TGTGCCACCAGTGACACGACTAGCATGGAGACCCAGTACTTC.

The chain employs TRBV24-1 and TRBJ2-5, with 7 positions matching TRBD1. The junction had 17 bases not matched to a gene; V was cut back by 8 bases and J by 3 bases. In germline, CDR1 is KGHDR, CDR2 SFDVKD. The CDR3 runs to 17 residues. CDR3 region: CATKSGYRGPIKETQYF. In nucleotides, the CDR3 is TGTGCCACCAAATCTGGATACAGGGGACCTATCAAAGAGACCCAGTACTTC.

The V call is TRBV7-2, the J call TRBJ1-5; 12 nucleotides line up with TRBD1. CDR3 length: 17 amino acids. The V and J ends lost 4 bases and 3 bases, in that order; junction bases with no gene match: 7. Germline-derived CDR1 and CDR2 are SGHTA and FQGNSA. CDR3 DNA: TGTGCCAGCAGCTCCGGGACAGGGGGCTTCCCCAATCAGCCCCAGCATTTT. It translates to CASSSGTGGFPNQPQHF.

This clone was seen just once. The chain recombines TRBV6-6 with TRBJ2-3; D is possibly TRBD2 (5 bases). V was trimmed by 5 bases and J by 0 bases, leaving 15 bases between them. Germline V CDR1 and CDR2: MNHNY, SVGAGI (reference sequence). The CDR3 sequence is 16 residues long. The DNA of the CDR3 is TGTGCCAGCAGTAACGGGATTCGCTCTAGCACAGATACGCAGTATTTT. Protein: CASSNGIRSSTDTQYF.

The J gene is TRBJ1-2, the V gene TRBV9; D uncertain. The length of the CDR3 is 15 residues. The germline V and J ends were trimmed by 2 bases and 4 bases, with 15 bases remaining between them. In germline, CDR1 is SGDLS, CDR2 YYNGEE. The CDR3 coding sequence is TGTGCCAGCAGCGTCTACGCGACAAGCCCCTATGGCTACACCTTC. Its protein is CASSVYATSPYGYTF.

The rearrangement uses TRBV28 and TRBJ1-1; D is undetermined. V was clipped by 7 bases and J by 4 bases, with 10 bases between them. The germline gives CDR1 MDHEN, CDR2 SYDVKM. The CDR3 has 12 amino acids. This chain's CDR3 is CASIDAGTEAFF. CDR3 coding DNA: TGTGCCAGCATCGATGCGGGCACTGAAGCTTTCTTT.

This chain uses TRBV7-9 with TRBJ1-5, with a tentative D call TRBD1 (5 bases). V shed 5 bases and J shed 3 bases, with 11 bases lying between them. The CDR3 sequence is 14 residues long. CDR1 is SEHNR, CDR2 FQNEAQ, per germline (reference sequence). This chain's CDR3 is CASSPSGANQPQHF. CDR3 nucleotides: TGTGCCAGCAGCCCCAGCGGGGCCAATCAGCCCCAGCATTTT. Full variable domain (outside the CDR3, taken from reference TRBV7-9 and TRBJ1-5): DTGVSQNPRHKITKRGQNVTFRCDPISEHNRLYWYRQTLGQGPEFLTYFQNEAQLEKSRLLSDRFSAERPKGSFSTLEIQRTEQGDSAMYLCASSPSGANQPQHFGDGTRLSIL.

For the CDR3, the DNA is TGTGCCAGCAGCTTAGGAGCGGTTAGCACAGATACGCAGTATTTT. Its translation: CASSLGAVSTDTQYF. V gene TRBV11-3 combines with J gene TRBJ2-3; D might be TRBD2 (5 bases). The CDR3 spans 15 residues. V was shortened by 1 base and J by 0 bases, with 8 bases between the two germline ends. Germline V CDR1 and CDR2: SGHNT, YENEEA.

V usage is TRBV7-2 and J usage is TRBJ1-2; 7 nucleotides line up with TRBD1. CDR1 SGHTA and CDR2 FQGNSA come from the germline V gene. V lost 6 bases and J lost 2; bases outside the gene matches: 9. The CDR3 has 15 residues. CDR3 sequence: CASRPPGQQNYGYTF. DNA of the CDR3: TGTGCCAGCAGACCGCCGGGACAGCAGAACTATGGCTACACCTTC.

The gene calls are TRBV12-3 or TRBV12-4 and TRBJ1-2; D is undetermined. This CDR3 comprises 13 residues. V lost 5 bases, J lost 4 bases, and 11 bases lay in between. CDR3 bases: TGTGCCAGCAGTGAAACAGTAACCTATGGCTACACCTTC. Its translation: CASSETVTYGYTF.

The genes are TRBV21-1 and TRBJ1-4; the table's D gene call, TRBD1, was not cross checked with the DNA. TRBV21-1 is a known pseudogene. The CDR3 totals 14 residues. CDR3 region: CASNQDSNNEKLFF. The DNA of the CDR3 is TGTGCCAGCAACCAGGACAGTAATAATGAAAAACTGTTTTTT.

The chain recombines TRBV18 with TRBJ2-2, with 9 nucleotides matching TRBD1. The CDR3 runs to 14 residues. CDR1 and CDR2 from the germline V gene are KGHSH and LQKENI. V was pared by 3 bases and J by 6 bases, with 2 bases of the junction left unmatched. The CDR3 DNA sequence: TGTGCCAGCTCACCGGACAGGGGCCCCGGGGAGCTGTTTTTT. It yields the protein CASSPDRGPGELFF. Combining the CDR3 with reference TRBV18 and TRBJ2-2 gives the whole variable domain NAGVMQNPRHLVRRRGQEARLRCSPMKGHSHVYWYRQLPEEGLKFMVYLQKENIIDESGMPKERFSAEFPKEGPSILRIQQVVRGDSAAYFCASSPDRGPGELFFGEGSRLTVL.

This chain uses TRBV18 with TRBJ1-5; perhaps TRBD1 as D (6 bases). This CDR3 region has 16 residues. V shed 4 bases and J shed 7 bases, with 20 bases lying between them. Germline CDR1 and CDR2: KGHSH and LQKENI. CDR3 sequence reads: CASSLLGGQKRQPQHF. The CDR3 nucleotides read TGTGCCAGCTCACTTCTTGGGGGCCAAAAAAGACAGCCCCAGCATTTT.